This T cell receptor (beta chain) emerged from a study of post-analysis software for immune sequencing data (dated by TCRdb to the mid-2010s). Regarding the study in general: Relapsing-remitting, secondary progressive and progressive-relapsing multiple sclerosis were recorded as disease courses, and subtype annotation was lacking for some patients. The patient repertoires were set against ten to eleven previously published healthy control repertoires from donors whose ages ranged from roughly 6 to 25 years. A subset of samples was prepared in parallel using single-end sample barcoding, then pooled and co-amplified after Illumina adapter ligation. General conclusions and limits of the study: The multiple sclerosis patient group was slightly younger than the control group. Compared with controls, multiple sclerosis patients had significantly lower normalized Chao1 diversity, a finding suggesting substantial peripheral T-cell clonal expansion. Strong co-clustering of samples prepared in the same batch was shown by direct clustering with F measure, prompting a batch-effect correction. Several TRBV segments, including TRBV5-6, TRBV5-1 and TRBV20-1, were significantly more frequent in patients than controls.

From a lookup of the germline V gene, CDR1 and CDR2 are ENHRY and SYGVKD. V lost 7 bases and J lost 0 bases; the stretch between them is 10 bases long. Counted from cysteine to phenylalanine, this CDR3 has 14 amino acids. Left in the record is the CDR3 DNA by itself, 42 bases read in frame from the first base. This clonotype was seen a few times. This receptor's antigen is unknown. Within one base of it there is no much larger clone, and no base qualities were kept. TCR beta repertoires were profiled from peripheral blood of roughly twelve young patients with multiple sclerosis to demonstrate the VDJtools post-analysis software. The patients with multiple sclerosis were children and adolescents between roughly 6 and 17 years of age. The receptor library was made with PCR. TCRdb shows the sequencer as Illumina HiSeq 2500. Unique molecular identifiers were incorporated into TCR beta cDNA libraries to reduce PCR and sequencing biases. About 500,000 cDNA molecules were obtained for every 1 to 10 million input T cells, so each molecule roughly corresponded to one T cell. The patient libraries were prepared and sequenced with the same protocol used for the earlier healthy control dataset. Samples belonging to the same batch were prepared together, multiplexed and sequenced on a shared HiSeq lane. The authors processed their data as follows. Raw barcoded reads were processed with MIGEC, discarding single-read molecular identifier groups before consensus assembly and CDR3 extraction. Clonotype tables were post-analysed with VDJtools, and diversity was normalized by down-sampling all datasets to the smallest sample size. To correct batch-related cross-sample contamination, repertoire overlap clustering matched CDR3 amino acid sequences but not nucleotide sequences. Starting from the raw public reads, TCRdb applied fastp trimming at Q25, assembled clones with MiXCR and retained in-frame beta chains. Each entry merges the rows of one CDR3 protein and shows their most common DNA and genes. The V and J calls, along with clone size, are taken from TCRdb and not from the paper's own processing. For this sample there are around 710,000 distinct CDR3 sequences; about 45% appear just once. 4.9% of the sample lies in the top ten.

The sequence derives from a girl aged 5 to 17 with multiple sclerosis. The sequencing input was blood. This receptor chain uses TRBV10-3 and TRBJ2-1, with the D gene not confidently named. This receptor carries the CDR3 CAITGGNSYNEQFF. The sequence in DNA is TGTGCCATCACGGGCGGAAACTCCTACAATGAGCAGTTCTTC.